The T cell receptor beta chain under discussion was sequenced for a study of regulatory T cells in long-lasting Graves disease. Study-wide results and limits: Persistent patients shared more public clonotypes (around 3,000) than new patients (roughly 970).

The CDR3 loop spans 15 amino acids. V lost 1 base and J lost 5, with 15 bases in between. From germline, CDR1 is SGHTA and CDR2 FQGNSA. In building TCR beta libraries, iRepertoire HTBI primers were used together with Arm-PCR of CDR3 regions. MiXCR was run by TCRdb on the multiplex PCR reads, yielding one entry per CDR3 protein. Among around 450,000 distinct CDR3 sequences listed, approximately 15% were seen once. Time point denoted: newly diagnosed GD, antithyroid drugs for less than 3 months. The TCR library was made from RNA extracted from PBMCs. This clonotype appeared many times. The antigen is unknown. These records were also assigned to another study, of T cells in Graves' hyperthyroidism and ophthalmopathy. From that second work: The study defined stable Graves' hyperthyroidism as no ophthalmopathy progression within 18 months. A patient was excluded if there was uncontrolled infection, other autoimmune disease, pregnancy or lactation. Most clonotypes that expanded in the thyroid above 0.001 also showed up in blood.

This specimen was peripheral blood mononuclear cells (PBMCs), taken at new diagnosis, from a patient treated with antithyroid drugs. This clonotype was sampled from a woman aged 40 to 49 with Graves disease. V and J are TRBV7-2 and TRBJ2-7; perhaps TRBD1 as D (6 bases). CDR3 protein: CASSLVWGPGNEQYF. CDR3 bases: TGTGCCAGCAGCTTAGTCTGGGGGCCGGGGAACGAGCAGTACTTC. Drawing the rest from reference TRBV7-2 and TRBJ2-7, the complete variable domain is GAGVSQSPSNKVTEKGKDVELRCDPISGHTALYWYRQSLGQGLEFLIYFQGNSAPDKSGLPSDRFSAERTGGSVSTLTIQRTQQEDSAVYLCASSLVWGPGNEQYFGPGTRLTVT.